One T cell receptor beta chain is described in this entry. Measured with immunoSEQ multiplex PCR; TCRdb has only the in-frame clones, and not every one. The sample records about 290,000 clones, around 85% being singletons. These data belong to a study of blood T cell repertoires in COVID-19. Study context: The samples span acute and convalescent COVID-19 from the United States, Italy and Spain.

Germline values: CDR1 SGHDN, CDR2 FVKESK. This CDR3 has 13 residues. V was cut by 7 bases and J by 3 bases, with 10 bases left in between. The chain recombines TRBV14 with TRBJ2-1, with D perhaps matching TRBD1 (5 bases). Sequencing was performed on peripheral blood. This receptor was obtained from a woman aged 50 to 60 with active or convalescent COVID-19. Written as DNA, the CDR3 is TGTGCCAGCATCTCGACAGACTACAATGAGCAGTTCTTC. The encoded protein is CASISTDYNEQFF.